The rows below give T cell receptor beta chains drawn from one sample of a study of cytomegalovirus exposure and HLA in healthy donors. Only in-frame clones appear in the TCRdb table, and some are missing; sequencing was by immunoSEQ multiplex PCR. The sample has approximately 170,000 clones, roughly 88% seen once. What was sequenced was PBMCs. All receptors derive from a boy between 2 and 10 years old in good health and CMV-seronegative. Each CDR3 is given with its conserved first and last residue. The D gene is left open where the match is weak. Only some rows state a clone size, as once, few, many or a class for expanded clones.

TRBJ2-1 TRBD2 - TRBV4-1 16 TGCGCCAGCAGCCAAGATCTAGCGGGACTGCAGAATGAGCAGTTCTTC CASSQDLAGLQNEQFF
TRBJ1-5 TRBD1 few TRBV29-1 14 TGCAGCGTCTTGACAGGGGGGGATAGCCAGCCCCAGCATTTT CSVLTGGDSQPQHF
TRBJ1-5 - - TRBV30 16 TGTGCCTGGAGTCGGGGTTTGGATTATAGCAATCAGCCCCAGCATTTT CAWSRGLDYSNQPQHF
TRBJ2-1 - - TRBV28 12 TGTGCCAGCAGTTTATTGCGCGGTGAGCAGTTCTTC CASSLLRGEQFF
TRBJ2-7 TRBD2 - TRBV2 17 TGTGCCAGCAGTATTGCCTTGGCGGGACTAGTGTCCCACGAGCAGTACTTC CASSIALAGLVSHEQYF
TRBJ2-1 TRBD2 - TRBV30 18 TGTGCCTGGAGTGTACCCCCCAGACTAGCGGGAAGGTGGGGTGAGCAGTTCTTC CAWSVPPRLAGRWGEQFF
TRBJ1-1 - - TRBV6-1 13 TGTGCCAGCAGCCAGACACTGAACACTGAAGCTTTCTTT CASSQTLNTEAFF
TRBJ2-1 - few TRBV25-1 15 TGTGCCAGCAGTGTAAGGGGACTTACGGCGGATGAGCAGTTCTTC CASSVRGLTADEQFF
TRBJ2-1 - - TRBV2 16 TGTGCCAGCAGTGTTCTGGGCAGCCTCCTAAACAATGAGCAGTTCTTC CASSVLGSLLNNEQFF
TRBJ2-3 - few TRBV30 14 TGTGCCTGGAGGGAAAGCGGGCGCACAGATACGCAGTATTTT CAWRESGRTDTQYF
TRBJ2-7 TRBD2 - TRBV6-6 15 TGTGCCAGCAGCCACGCCAGGACTAGCAGTTACGAGCAGTACTTC CASSHARTSSYEQYF
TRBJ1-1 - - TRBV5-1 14 TGCGCCAGCAGCCCCGACACCATGAACACTGAAGCTTTCTTT CASSPDTMNTEAFF
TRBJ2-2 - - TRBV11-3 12 TGTGCCAGCAGCCTCAACACCGGGGAGCTGTTTTTT CASSLNTGELFF
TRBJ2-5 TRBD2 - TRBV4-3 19 TGCGCCAGCAGCCAAGACCGGGCCCTAGCGGGAGGGGGCTTAGAGACCCAGTACTTC CASSQDRALAGGGLETQYF
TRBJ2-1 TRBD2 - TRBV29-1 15 TGCAGCGTTGAAGATCGAGGGAGGGCCAACAATGAGCAGTTCTTC CSVEDRGRANNEQFF
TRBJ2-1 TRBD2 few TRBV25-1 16 TGTGCCAGCAGTGGCACTAGCGGGGGGGAAAACAATGAGCAGTTCTTC CASSGTSGGENNEQFF
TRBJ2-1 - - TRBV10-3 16 TGTGCCATCAGTGATGGTGGGGTTGCGGGGCCCAATGAGCAGTTCTTC CAISDGGVAGPNEQFF
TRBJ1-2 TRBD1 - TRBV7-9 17 TGTGCCAGCAGCCCTGGGGCTACAGGGGAATTGGACTATGGCTACACCTTC CASSPGATGELDYGYTF
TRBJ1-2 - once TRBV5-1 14 TGCGCCAGCAGCGCGAGTGGGGGCGGCAATGGCTACACCTTC CASSASGGGNGYTF
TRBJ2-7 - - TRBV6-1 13 TGTGCCAGCAGTGAAGGGGCCCCCTACGAGCAGTACTTC CASSEGAPYEQYF
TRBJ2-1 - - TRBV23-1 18 TGCGCCAGCAGTCAGTACCGAACGGGACAATACTCCTACAATGAGCAGTTCTTC CASSQYRTGQYSYNEQFF
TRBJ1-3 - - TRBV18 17 TGTGCCAGCTCACCAATCTCCGGGTCGGGCTCTGGAAACACCATATATTTT CASSPISGSGSGNTIYF
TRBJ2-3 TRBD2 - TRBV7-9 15 TGTGCCAGCAGCTTAGGCGGGGGGTTCACAGATACGCAGTATTTT CASSLGGGFTDTQYF
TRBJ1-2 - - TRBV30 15 TGTGCCTGGAGCCCGCAAAGAGCCAGGTCCTATGGCTACACCTTC CAWSPQRARSYGYTF
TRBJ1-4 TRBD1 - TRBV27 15 TGTGCCAGCAGTTTATCCGGGACAGGTTCTGAAAAACTGTTTTTT CASSLSGTGSEKLFF
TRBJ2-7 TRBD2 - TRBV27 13 TGTGCCAGCAATCCGGGAGGGCCGGGCGAGCAGTACTTC CASNPGGPGEQYF
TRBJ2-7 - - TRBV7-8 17 TGTGCCAGCAGCTTAGTACCAAATGGGGGGAGATTGTACGAGCAGTACTTC CASSLVPNGGRLYEQYF
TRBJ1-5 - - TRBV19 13 TGTGCCAGTAGTACCGGACCGGGGCAGCCCCAGCATTTT CASSTGPGQPQHF
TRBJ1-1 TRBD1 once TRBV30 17 TGTGCCTGGAGTGTACGCGGTGGGACAGGTAGGGACACTGAAGCTTTCTTT CAWSVRGGTGRDTEAFF
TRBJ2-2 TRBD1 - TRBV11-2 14 TGTGCCAGCAGCTCCTGGACAGGGACCGGGGAGCTGTTTTTT CASSSWTGTGELFF
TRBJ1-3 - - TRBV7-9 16 TGTGCCAGCAGCTTAATTTACAGGCACTCTGGAAACACCATATATTTT CASSLIYRHSGNTIYF